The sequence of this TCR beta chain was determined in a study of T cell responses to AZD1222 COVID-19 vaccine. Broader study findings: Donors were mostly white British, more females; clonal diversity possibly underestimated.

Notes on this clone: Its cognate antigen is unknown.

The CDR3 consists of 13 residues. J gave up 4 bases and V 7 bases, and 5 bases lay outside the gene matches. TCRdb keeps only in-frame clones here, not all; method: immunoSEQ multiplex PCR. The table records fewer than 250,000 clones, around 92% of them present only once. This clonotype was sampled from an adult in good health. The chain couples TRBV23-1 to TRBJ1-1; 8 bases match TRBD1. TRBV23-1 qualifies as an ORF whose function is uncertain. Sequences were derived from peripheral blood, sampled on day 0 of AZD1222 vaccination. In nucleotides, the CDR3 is TGCGCCAGCACTCAGGGGGCAGTCACTGAAGCTTTCTTT. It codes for CASTQGAVTEAFF.